The present T cell receptor beta chain was sequenced within a study of T cells in Graves' hyperthyroidism and ophthalmopathy. Authors of the study amplified TCR beta CDR3 regions from RNA transcripts. RT-PCR in the first round (using the HTBI primer set) targeted the TCR CDR3. TCRdb ran MiXCR on the multiplex PCR reads and lists one entry per CDR3 protein. The table lists more than 300,000 distinct CDR3 sequences, about a fifth of them singletons. This CDR3 has 18 amino acids. The V gene's germline CDR1 is SGHTA and CDR2 FQGNSA. V was clipped by 1 base and J by 4 bases; unmatched bases: 11. This clonotype was seen only once.

The origin of this receptor is a man between 18 and 35 years old with Graves' ophthalmopathy. Sequencing was done on a sample of blood. The chain has TRBV7-2 and TRBJ2-2; 8 bases agree with TRBD2. In DNA, the CDR3 is TGTGCCAGCAGCTTAGAGTACGGGGGGGGGCCGGGCACCGGGGAGCTGTTTTTT. Translated, it gives CASSLEYGGGPGTGELFF.